This T cell receptor (beta chain) emerged from a study of technical replicates of blood from several donors. Profiling relied on immunoSEQ multiplex PCR, and the TCRdb table lists in-frame clones only, not all of them. The profile shows tens of thousands of clones, about 87% of them singletons. This CDR3 is built from 15 residues. The germline V gene encodes CDR1 SEHNR and CDR2 FQNEAQ (reference sequence). The V end was cut by 2 bases, the J end by 1 base, with 10 bases between. The J gene is TRBJ2-3, the V gene TRBV7-9; tentative D call: TRBD1 (5 bases). This clonotype originated in a human donor in good health. Some clones in this sample may be carry-over from other donors' samples. The sequenced sample consisted of PBMCs. The CDR3 DNA reads TGTGCCAGCAGCTTATCACAGGAACGCACAGATACGCAGTATTTT. Protein: CASSLSQERTDTQYF.